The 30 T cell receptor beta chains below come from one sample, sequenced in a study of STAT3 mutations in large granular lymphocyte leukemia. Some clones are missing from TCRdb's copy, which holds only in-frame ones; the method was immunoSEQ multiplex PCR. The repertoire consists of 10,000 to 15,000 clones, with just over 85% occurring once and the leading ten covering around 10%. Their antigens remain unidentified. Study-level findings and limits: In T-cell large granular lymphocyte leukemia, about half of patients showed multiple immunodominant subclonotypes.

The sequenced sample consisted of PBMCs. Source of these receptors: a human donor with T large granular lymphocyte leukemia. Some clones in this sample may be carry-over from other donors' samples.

CDR3 sequence reads: CASTLFRDTQYF. The CDR3 DNA reads TGTGCCAGCACCCTATTCCGGGATACGCAGTATTTT. The J gene is TRBJ2-3, the V gene TRBV7-2; D unresolved. V dropped 7 bases and J dropped 6 bases, with 11 bases sitting between them. Germline V gives CDR1 SGHTA, CDR2 FQGNSA. The CDR3 is 12 residues long.

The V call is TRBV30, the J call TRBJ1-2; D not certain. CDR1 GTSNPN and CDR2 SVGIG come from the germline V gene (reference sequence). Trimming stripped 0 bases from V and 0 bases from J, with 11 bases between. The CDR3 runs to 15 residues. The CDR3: CAWSVLAASNYGYTF. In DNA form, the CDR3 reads TGTGCCTGGAGTGTATTGGCAGCGTCTAACTATGGCTACACCTTC.

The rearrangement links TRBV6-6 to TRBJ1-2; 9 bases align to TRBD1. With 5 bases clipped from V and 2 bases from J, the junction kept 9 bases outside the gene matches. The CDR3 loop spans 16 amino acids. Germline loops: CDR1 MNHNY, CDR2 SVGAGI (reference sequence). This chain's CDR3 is CASSKARDRENYGYTF. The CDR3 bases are TGTGCCAGCAGTAAGGCCCGGGACAGGGAGAACTATGGCTACACCTTC.

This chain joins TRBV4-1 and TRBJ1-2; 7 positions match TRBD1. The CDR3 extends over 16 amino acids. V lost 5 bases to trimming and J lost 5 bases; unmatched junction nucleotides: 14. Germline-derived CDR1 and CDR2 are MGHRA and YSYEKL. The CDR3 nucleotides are TGCGCCAGCAGCAGTACAGGGGCCTCCAGAAGGTATGGCTACACCTTC. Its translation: CASSSTGASRRYGYTF.

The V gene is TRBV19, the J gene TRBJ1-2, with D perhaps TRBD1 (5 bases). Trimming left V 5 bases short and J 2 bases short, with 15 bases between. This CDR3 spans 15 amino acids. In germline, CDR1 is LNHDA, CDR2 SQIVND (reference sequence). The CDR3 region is CASSADRASNYGYTF. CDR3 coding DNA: TGTGCCAGTAGTGCCGACAGAGCCTCAAACTATGGCTACACCTTC.

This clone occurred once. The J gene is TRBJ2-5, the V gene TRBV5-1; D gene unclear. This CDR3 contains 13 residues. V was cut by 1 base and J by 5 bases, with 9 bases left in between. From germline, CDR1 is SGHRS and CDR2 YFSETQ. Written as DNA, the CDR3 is TGCGCCAGCAGCTTGAATCCTTTCGAGACCCAGTACTTC. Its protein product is CASSLNPFETQYF.

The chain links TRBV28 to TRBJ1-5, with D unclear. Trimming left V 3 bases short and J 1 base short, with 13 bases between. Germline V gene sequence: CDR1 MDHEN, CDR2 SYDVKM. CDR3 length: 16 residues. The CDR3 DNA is TGTGCCAGCAGTTTTCGGGCCCTAAGGAGCAATCAGCCCCAGCATTTT. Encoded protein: CASSFRALRSNQPQHF.

The DNA for the CDR3 is TGTGCCAGCTCACCTGTAGTAACCCAAGAGACCCAGTACTTC. Amino acid sequence: CASSPVVTQETQYF. The chain combines TRBV18 with TRBJ2-5; D is unresolved. With 3 bases removed from V and 1 base from J, the gap between germline ends came to 9 bases. This CDR3 comprises 14 residues. CDR1 and CDR2 from the germline V gene are KGHSH and LQKENI.

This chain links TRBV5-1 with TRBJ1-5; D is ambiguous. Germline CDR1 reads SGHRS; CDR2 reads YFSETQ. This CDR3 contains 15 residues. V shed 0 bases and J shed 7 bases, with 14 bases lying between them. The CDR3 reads CASSLDTPVGQPQHF. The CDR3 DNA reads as TGCGCCAGCAGCTTGGATACCCCGGTAGGGCAGCCCCAGCATTTT.

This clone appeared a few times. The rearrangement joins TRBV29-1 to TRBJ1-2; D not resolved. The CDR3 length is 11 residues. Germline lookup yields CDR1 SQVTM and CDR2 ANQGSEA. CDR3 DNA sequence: TGCAGTGCACTTGCCGGATATGGCTACACCTTC. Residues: CSALAGYGYTF.

DNA for the CDR3: TGTGCCAGCTCACTCACAGGGCAGAACACCGGGGAGCTGTTTTTT. Its translation: CASSLTGQNTGELFF. The V gene is TRBV18, the J gene TRBJ2-2; perhaps TRBD1 as D (6 bases). Germline CDR1 reads KGHSH; CDR2 reads LQKENI. The V end lost 4 bases, the J end lost 1 base, and 10 bases lay between the germline ends. This CDR3 contains 15 residues.

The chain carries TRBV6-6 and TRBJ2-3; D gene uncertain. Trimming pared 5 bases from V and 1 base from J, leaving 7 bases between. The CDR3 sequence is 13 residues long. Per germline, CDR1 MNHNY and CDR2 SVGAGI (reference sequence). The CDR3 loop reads CASSPPGTDTQYF. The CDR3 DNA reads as TGTGCCAGCAGTCCCCCCGGCACAGATACGCAGTATTTT.

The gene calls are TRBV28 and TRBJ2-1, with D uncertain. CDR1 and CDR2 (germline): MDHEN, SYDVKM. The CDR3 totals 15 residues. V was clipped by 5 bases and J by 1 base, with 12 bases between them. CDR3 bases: TGTGCCAGCAGTCGGCCCCTCGGATCCTACAATGAGCAGTTCTTC. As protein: CASSRPLGSYNEQFF. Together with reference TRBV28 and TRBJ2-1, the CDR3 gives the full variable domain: DVKVTQSSRYLVKRTGEKVFLECVQDMDHENMFWYRQDPGLGLRLIYFSYDVKMKEKGDIPEGYSVSREKKERFSLILESASTNQTSMYLCASSRPLGSYNEQFFGPGTRLTVL.

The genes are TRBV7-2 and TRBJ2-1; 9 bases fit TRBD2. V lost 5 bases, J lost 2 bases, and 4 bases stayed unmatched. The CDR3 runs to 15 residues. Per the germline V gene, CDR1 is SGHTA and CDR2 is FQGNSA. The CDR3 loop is CASSTSGGTYNEQFF. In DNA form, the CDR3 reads TGTGCCAGCAGCACGAGCGGGGGGACCTACAATGAGCAGTTCTTC.

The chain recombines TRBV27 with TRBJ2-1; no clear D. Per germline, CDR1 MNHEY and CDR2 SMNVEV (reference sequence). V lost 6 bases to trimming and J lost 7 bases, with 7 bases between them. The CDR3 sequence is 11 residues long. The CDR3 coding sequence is TGTGCCAGCAGCAACCGAAATGAGCAGTTCTTC. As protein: CASSNRNEQFF.

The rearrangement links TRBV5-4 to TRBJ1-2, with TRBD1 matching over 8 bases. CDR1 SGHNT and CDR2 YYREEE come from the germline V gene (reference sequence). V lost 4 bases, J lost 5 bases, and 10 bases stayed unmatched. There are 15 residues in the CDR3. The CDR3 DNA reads TGTGCCAGCAGCCCTAGAACAGGGGGAATGTATGGCTACACCTTC. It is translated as CASSPRTGGMYGYTF.

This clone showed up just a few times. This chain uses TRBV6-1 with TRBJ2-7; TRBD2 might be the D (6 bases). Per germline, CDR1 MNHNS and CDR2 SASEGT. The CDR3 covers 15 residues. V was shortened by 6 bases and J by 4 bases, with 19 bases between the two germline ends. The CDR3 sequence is CASREGANPLYEQYV. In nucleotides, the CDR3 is TGTGCCAGCAGGGAGGGAGCAAATCCCCTTTACGAGCAGTACGTC.

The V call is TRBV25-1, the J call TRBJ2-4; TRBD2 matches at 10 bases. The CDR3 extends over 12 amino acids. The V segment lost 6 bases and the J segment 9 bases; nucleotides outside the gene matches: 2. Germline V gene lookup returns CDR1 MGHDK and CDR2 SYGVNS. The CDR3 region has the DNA TGTGCCAGCAGGGCTAGCGGGAGCATTCAGTACTTC. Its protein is CASRASGSIQYF.

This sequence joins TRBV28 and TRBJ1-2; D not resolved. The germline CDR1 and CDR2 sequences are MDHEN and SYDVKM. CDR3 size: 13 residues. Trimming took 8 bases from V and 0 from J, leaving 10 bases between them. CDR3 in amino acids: CASEESPNYGYTF. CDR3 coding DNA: TGTGCCAGCGAGGAGTCTCCTAACTATGGCTACACCTTC.

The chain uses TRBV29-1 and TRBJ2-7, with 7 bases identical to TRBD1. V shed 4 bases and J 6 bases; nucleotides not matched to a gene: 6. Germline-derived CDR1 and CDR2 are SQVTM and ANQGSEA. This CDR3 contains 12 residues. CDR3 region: CSVGDRVGEQYF. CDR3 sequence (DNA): TGCAGCGTTGGCGACAGGGTGGGCGAGCAGTACTTC.

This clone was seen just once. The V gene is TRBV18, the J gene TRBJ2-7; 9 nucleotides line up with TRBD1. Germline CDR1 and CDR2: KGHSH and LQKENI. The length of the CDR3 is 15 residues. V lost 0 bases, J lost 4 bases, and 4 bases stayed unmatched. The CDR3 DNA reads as TGTGCCAGCTCACCACCCGGGACAGGGTTATACGAGCAGTACTTC. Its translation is CASSPPGTGLYEQYF.

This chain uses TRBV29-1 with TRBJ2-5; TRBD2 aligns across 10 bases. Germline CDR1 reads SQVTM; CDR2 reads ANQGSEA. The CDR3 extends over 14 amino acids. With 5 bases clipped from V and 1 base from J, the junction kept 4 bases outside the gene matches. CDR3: CSVQAGGGQETQYF. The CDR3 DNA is TGCAGCGTTCAAGCGGGAGGGGGCCAAGAGACCCAGTACTTC.

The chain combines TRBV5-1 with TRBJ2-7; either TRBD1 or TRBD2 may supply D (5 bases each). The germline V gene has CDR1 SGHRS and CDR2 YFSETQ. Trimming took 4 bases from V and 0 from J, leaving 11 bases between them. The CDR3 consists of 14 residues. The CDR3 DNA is TGCGCCAGCAGCCCCGGGGCGAGCTCCTACGAGCAGTACTTC. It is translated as CASSPGASSYEQYF.

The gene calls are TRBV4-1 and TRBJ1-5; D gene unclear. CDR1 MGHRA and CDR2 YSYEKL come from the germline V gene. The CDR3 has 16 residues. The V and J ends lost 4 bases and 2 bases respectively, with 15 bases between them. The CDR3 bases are TGCGCCAGCAGCCTCCTGGCTGGTCAGGGCAATCAGCCCCAGCATTTT. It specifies CASSLLAGQGNQPQHF.

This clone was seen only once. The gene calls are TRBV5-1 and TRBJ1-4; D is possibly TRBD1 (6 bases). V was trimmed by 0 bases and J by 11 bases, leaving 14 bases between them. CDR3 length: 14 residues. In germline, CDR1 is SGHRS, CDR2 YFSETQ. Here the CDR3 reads CASSLGGLGAKLFF. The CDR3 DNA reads TGCGCCAGCAGCTTGGGAGGTTTGGGGGCCAAACTGTTTTTT.

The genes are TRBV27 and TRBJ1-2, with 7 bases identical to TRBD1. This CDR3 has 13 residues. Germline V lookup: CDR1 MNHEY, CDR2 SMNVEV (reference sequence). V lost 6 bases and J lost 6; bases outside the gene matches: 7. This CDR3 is CASSPTGLDGYTF. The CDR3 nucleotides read TGTGCCAGCAGCCCGACAGGGCTAGATGGCTACACCTTC.

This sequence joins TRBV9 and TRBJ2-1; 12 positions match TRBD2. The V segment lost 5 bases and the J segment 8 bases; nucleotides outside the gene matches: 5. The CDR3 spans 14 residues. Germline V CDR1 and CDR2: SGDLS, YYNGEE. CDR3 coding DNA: TGTGCCAGCAGTCTAGCGGGAGGGCCCTATGAGCAGTTCTTC. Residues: CASSLAGGPYEQFF.

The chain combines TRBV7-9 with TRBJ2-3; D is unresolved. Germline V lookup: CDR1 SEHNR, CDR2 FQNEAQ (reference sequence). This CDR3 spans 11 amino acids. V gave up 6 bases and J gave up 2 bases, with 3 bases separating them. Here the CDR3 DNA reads TGTGCCAGCAGGTACACAGATACGCAGTATTTT. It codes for CASRYTDTQYF.

CDR3 sequence reads: CATSAPGTSTDTQYF. The CDR3 bases are TGTGCCACCAGCGCGCCGGGGACTAGCACAGATACGCAGTATTTT. This chain connects TRBV15 to TRBJ2-3; TRBD2 might be the D (6 bases). Trimming stripped 5 bases from V and 0 bases from J, with 12 bases between. Germline values: CDR1 LNHNV, CDR2 YYDKDF (reference sequence). The CDR3 consists of 15 residues.

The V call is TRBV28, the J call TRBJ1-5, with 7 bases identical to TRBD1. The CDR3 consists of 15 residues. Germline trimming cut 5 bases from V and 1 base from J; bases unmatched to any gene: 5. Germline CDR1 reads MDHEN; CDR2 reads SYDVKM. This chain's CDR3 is CASSLPGQSNQPQHF. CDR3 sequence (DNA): TGTGCCAGCAGTCTACCGGGACAGAGCAATCAGCCCCAGCATTTT.